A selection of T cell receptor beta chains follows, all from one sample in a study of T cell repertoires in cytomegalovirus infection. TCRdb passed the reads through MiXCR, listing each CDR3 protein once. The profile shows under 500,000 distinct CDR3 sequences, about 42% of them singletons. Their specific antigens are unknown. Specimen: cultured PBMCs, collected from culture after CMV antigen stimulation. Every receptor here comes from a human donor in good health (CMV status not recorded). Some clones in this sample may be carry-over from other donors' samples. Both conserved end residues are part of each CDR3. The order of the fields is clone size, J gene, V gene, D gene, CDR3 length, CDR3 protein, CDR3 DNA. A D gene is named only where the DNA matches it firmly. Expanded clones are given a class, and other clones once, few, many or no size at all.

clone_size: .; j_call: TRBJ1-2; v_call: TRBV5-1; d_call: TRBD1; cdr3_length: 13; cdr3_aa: CASSVQGADGYTF; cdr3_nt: TGCGCCAGCAGCGTACAGGGGGCGGATGGCTACACCTTC
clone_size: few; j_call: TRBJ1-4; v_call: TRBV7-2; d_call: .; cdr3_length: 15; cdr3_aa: CASSLLGSANEKLFF; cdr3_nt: TGTGCCAGCAGCTTATTGGGATCGGCTAATGAAAAACTGTTTTTT
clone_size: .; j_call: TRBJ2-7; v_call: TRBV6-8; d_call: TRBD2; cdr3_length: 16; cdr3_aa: CASSYSRAGKTYEQYF; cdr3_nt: TGTGCCAGCAGTTACTCGAGAGCGGGGAAGACCTACGAGCAGTACTTC
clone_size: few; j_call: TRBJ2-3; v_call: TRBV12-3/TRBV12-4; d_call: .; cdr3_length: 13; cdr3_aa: CASSPSRGGPQYF; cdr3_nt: TGTGCCAGCAGTCCTTCGCGCGGGGGCCCGCAGTATTTT
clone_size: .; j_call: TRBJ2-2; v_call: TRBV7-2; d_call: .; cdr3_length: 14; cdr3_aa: CASSPGAGIGELFF; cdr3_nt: TGTGCCAGCAGCCCGGGGGCGGGTATCGGGGAGCTGTTTTTT
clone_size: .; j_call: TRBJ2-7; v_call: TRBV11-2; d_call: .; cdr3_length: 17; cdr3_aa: CASSLRPGADVAYEQYF; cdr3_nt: TGTGCCAGCAGCTTACGTCCGGGGGCCGACGTTGCCTACGAGCAGTACTTC
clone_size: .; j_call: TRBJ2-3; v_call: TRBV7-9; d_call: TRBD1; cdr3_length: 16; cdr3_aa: CASSPGGTGDADTQYF; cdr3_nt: TGTGCCAGCAGCCCAGGAGGGACAGGGGATGCAGATACGCAGTATTTT
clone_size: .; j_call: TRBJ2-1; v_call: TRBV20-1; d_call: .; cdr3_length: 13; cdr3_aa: CSARDMGVHEQFF; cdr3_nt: TGCAGTGCTAGAGATATGGGGGTCCATGAGCAGTTCTTC
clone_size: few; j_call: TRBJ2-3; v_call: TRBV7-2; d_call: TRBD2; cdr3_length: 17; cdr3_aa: CASSLVPAGGGTDTQYF; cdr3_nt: TGTGCCAGCAGCTTAGTCCCGGCGGGAGGTGGCACAGATACGCAGTATTTT
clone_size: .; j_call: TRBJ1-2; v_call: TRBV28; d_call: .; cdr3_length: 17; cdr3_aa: CASTSPGGKSAGLGYTF; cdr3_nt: TGTGCCAGCACCTCACCGGGGGGCAAATCAGCGGGGCTTGGCTACACCTTC
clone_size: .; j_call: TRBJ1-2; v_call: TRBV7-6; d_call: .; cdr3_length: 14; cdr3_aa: CASSFQEGDYGYTF; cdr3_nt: TGTGCCAGCAGCTTCCAGGAGGGAGACTATGGCTACACCTTC
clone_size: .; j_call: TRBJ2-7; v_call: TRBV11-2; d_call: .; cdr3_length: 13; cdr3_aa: CASSNTVGYEQYF; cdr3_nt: TGTGCCAGCAGCAACACTGTCGGGTACGAGCAGTACTTC
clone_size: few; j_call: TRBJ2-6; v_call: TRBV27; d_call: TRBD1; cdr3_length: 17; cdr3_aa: CASSSGTGYFGANVLTF; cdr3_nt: TGTGCCAGCAGTTCCGGGACAGGGTATTTCGGGGCCAACGTCCTGACTTTC
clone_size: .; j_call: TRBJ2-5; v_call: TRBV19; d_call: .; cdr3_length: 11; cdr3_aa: CASSMEETQYF; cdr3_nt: TGTGCCAGTAGTATGGAAGAGACCCAGTACTTC
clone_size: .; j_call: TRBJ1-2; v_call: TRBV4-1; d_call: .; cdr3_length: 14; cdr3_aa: CASRPTGSVSGYTF; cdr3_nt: TGCGCCAGCAGACCTACAGGGTCGGTCTCTGGCTACACCTTC
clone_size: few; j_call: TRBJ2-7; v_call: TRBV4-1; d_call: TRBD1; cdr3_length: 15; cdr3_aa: CASSRGQESVYEQYF; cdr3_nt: TGCGCCAGCAGCCGAGGACAGGAATCAGTTTACGAGCAGTACTTC
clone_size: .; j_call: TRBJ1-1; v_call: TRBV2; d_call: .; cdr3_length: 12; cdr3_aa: CASRIPNSEAFF; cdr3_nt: TGTGCCAGCAGAATACCTAACAGTGAAGCTTTCTTT
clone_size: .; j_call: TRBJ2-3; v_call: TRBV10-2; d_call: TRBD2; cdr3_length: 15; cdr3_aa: CASRKELAGEDTQYF; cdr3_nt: TGCGCCAGCAGGAAGGAACTAGCGGGGGAAGATACGCAGTATTTT
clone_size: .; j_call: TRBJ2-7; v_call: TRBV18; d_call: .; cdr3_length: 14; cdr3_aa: CASSPPEAVYEQYF; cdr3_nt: TGTGCCAGCTCACCACCGGAGGCGGTATACGAGCAGTACTTC
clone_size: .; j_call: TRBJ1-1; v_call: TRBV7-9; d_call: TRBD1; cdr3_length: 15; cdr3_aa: CASSLWTGADTEAFF; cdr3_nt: TGTGCCAGCAGCCTCTGGACAGGGGCGGACACTGAAGCTTTCTTT
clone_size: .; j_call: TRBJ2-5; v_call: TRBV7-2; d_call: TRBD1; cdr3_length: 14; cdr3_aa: CASNRQGWQETQYF; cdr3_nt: TGTGCCAGCAATCGACAGGGGTGGCAAGAGACCCAGTACTTC
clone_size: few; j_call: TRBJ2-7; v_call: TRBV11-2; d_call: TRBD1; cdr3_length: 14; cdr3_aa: CASSGLTGGREQYF; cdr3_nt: TGTGCCAGCAGCGGACTGACAGGGGGCCGGGAGCAGTACTTC
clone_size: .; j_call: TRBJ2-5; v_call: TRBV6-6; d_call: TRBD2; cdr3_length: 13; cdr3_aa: CASSRRGEETQYF; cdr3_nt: TGTGCCAGCTCGCGTCGGGGGGAGGAGACCCAGTACTTC
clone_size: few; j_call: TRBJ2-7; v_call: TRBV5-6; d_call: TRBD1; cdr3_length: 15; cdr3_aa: CASSLAGQAPYEQYF; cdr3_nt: TGTGCCAGCAGCCTGGCTGGACAGGCTCCCTACGAGCAGTACTTC
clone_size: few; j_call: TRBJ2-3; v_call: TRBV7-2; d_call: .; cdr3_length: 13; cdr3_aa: CASSLEVGDTQYF; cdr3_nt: TGTGCCAGCAGCTTAGAGGTCGGAGATACGCAGTATTTT
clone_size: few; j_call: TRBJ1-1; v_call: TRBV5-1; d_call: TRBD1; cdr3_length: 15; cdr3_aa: CASSLGQGGLRGAFF; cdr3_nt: TGCGCCAGCAGCTTGGGGCAGGGGGGGCTCCGCGGAGCTTTCTTT
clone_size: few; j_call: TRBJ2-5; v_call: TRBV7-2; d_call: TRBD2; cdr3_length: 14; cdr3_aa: CASSKGLAIETQYF; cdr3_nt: TGTGCCAGCAGCAAGGGACTAGCGATAGAGACCCAGTACTTC
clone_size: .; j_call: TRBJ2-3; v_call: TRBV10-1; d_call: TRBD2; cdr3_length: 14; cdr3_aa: CASSESSGRDTQYF; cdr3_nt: TGCGCCAGCAGTGAGTCTAGCGGGAGGGATACGCAGTATTTT
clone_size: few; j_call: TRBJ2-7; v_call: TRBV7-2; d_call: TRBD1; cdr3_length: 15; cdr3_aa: CASSPRQGLDYEQYF; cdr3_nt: TGTGCCAGCAGCCCTCGACAGGGCTTAGACTACGAGCAGTACTTC
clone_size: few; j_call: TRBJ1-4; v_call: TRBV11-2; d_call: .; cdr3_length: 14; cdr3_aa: CASSRRGAGEKLFF; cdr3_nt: TGTGCCAGCAGCCGTCGGGGGGCTGGCGAAAAACTGTTTTTT
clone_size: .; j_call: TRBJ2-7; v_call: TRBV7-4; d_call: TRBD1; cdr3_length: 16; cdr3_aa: CASSLKGQVESYEQYF; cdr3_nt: TGTGCCAGCAGCTTAAAGGGACAGGTTGAGTCCTACGAGCAGTACTTC
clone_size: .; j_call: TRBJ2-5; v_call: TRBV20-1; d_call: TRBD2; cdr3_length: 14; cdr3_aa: CSATSGGARETQYF; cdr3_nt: TGCAGTGCAACTAGCGGGGGGGCCAGGGAGACCCAGTACTTC
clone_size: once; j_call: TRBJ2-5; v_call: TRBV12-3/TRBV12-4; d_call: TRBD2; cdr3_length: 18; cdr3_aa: CASSFSVVRGLVQETQYF; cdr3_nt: TGTGCCAGCAGTTTTTCTGTGGTCCGGGGACTAGTCCAAGAGACCCAGTACTTC
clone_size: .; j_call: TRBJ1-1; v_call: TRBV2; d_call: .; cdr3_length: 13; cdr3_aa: CASRRFGGIRAFF; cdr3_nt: TGTGCCAGTCGTCGGTTCGGGGGCATCCGGGCTTTCTTT
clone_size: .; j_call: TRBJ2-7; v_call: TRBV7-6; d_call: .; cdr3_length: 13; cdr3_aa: CASSLGGVGEQYF; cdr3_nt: TGTGCCAGCAGCTTAGGGGGTGTGGGCGAGCAGTACTTC
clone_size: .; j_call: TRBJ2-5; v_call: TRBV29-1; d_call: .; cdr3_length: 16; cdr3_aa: CSVVWPGSLYQETQYF; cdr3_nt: TGCAGCGTTGTATGGCCGGGGTCCTTGTACCAAGAGACCCAGTACTTC
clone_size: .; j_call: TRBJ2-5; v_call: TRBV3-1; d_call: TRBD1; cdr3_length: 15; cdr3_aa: CASSPAPGGEETQYF; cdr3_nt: TGTGCCAGCAGCCCCGCCCCAGGGGGCGAGGAGACCCAGTACTTC
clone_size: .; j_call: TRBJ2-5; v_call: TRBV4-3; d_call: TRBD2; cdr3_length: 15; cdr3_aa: CASSQRLAGRETQYF; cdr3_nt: TGCGCCAGCAGCCAACGACTAGCGGGGAGGGAGACCCAGTACTTC
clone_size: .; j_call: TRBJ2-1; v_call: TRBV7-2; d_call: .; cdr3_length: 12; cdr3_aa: CASSLMREWQFF; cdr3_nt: TGTGCCAGCAGCTTAATGAGGGAGTGGCAGTTCTTC
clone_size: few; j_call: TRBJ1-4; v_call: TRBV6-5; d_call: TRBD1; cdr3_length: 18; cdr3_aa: CASSYYQNRQGPNEKLFF; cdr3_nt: TGTGCCAGCAGTTACTACCAGAACCGACAGGGACCAAATGAAAAACTGTTTTTT
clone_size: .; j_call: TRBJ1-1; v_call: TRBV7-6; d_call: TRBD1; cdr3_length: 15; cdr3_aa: CASSLVYRGGAEAFF; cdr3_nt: TGTGCCAGCAGCTTAGTTTACAGGGGAGGGGCTGAAGCTTTCTTT
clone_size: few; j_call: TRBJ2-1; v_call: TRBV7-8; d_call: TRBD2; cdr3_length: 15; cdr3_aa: CASSQGLAVYNEQFF; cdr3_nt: TGTGCCAGCAGCCAAGGACTAGCGGTATACAATGAGCAGTTCTTC
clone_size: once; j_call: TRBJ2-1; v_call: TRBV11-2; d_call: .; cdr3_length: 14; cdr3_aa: CASSLGRNNNEQFF; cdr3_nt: TGTGCCAGCAGCTTAGGGAGAAACAACAATGAGCAGTTCTTC
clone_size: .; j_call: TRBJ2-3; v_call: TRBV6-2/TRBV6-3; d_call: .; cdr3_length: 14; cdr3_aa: CASRVGRWTDTQYF; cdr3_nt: TGTGCCAGCAGGGTTGGGCGTTGGACAGATACGCAGTATTTT
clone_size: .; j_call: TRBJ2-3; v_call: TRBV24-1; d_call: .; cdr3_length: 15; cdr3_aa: CATSDAGGPSDTQYF; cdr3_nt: TGTGCCACCAGCGATGCTGGGGGGCCTTCAGATACGCAGTATTTT
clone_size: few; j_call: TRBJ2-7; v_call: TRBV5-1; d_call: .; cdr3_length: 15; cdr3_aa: CASSDSTPPPYEQYF; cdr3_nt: TGCGCCAGCAGCGATTCGACTCCCCCCCCTTACGAGCAGTACTTC
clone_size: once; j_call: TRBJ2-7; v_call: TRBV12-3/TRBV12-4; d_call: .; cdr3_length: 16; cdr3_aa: CASSSLAESSYNEQYF; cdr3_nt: TGTGCCAGCAGTTCGTTAGCGGAAAGCTCCTACAATGAGCAGTACTTC
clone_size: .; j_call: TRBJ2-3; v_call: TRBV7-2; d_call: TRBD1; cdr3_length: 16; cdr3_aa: CASSSHRGRIADTQYF; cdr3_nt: TGTGCCAGCAGCTCCCATAGGGGGCGCATTGCGGATACGCAGTATTTT
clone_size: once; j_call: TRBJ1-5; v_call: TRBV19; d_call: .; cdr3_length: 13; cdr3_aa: CASSIDQEQPQHF; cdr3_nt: TGTGCCAGTAGTATAGATCAGGAACAGCCCCAGCATTTT
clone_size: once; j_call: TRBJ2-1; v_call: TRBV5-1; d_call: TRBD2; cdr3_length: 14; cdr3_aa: CASSLAGGRREQFF; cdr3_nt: TGCGCCAGCAGCTTGGCGGGGGGGCGGAGAGAGCAGTTCTTC
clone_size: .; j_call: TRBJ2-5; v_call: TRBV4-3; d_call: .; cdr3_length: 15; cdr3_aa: CASSQGRRTVETQYF; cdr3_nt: TGCGCCAGCAGCCAAGGGCGAAGGACAGTAGAGACCCAGTACTTC
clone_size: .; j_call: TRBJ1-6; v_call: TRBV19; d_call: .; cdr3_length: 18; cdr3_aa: CASSNPDGTSDYNSPLHF; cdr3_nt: TGTGCCAGTAGTAATCCTGACGGGACTTCGGATTATAATTCACCCCTCCACTTT
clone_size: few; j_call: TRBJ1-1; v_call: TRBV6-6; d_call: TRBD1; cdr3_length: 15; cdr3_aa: CASRPGQAVITEAFF; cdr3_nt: TGTGCCAGTAGACCTGGACAGGCGGTGATCACTGAAGCTTTCTTT
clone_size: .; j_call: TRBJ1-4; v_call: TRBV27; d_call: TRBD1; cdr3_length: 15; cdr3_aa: CASRPWTGGGEKLFF; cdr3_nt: TGTGCCAGCAGGCCCTGGACAGGGGGCGGTGAAAAACTGTTTTTT
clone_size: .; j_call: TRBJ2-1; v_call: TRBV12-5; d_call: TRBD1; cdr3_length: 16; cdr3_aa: CASGLGTGGSYNEQFF; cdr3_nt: TGTGCTAGTGGCCTGGGGACAGGGGGCTCCTACAATGAGCAGTTCTTC
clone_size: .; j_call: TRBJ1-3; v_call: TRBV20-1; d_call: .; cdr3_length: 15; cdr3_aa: CSAGQPRDPGNTIYF; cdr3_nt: TGCAGTGCTGGCCAACCAAGGGACCCTGGAAACACCATATATTTT
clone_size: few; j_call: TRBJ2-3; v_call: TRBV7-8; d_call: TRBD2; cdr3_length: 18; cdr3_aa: CASSHQRTSGGATDTQYF; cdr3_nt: TGTGCCAGCAGCCACCAGCGAACTAGCGGGGGGGCGACAGATACGCAGTATTTT